The rows below give T cell receptor beta chains drawn from one sample of a study of T-cell reconstitution after alpha-beta-depleted transplantation in children. TCRdb analysed the PCR reads with MiXCR anew, one entry per CDR3 protein. Altogether roughly 500,000 distinct CDR3 sequences are present, around an eighth being singletons, with the ten largest covering less than 6.5%. The sequences come from PBMCs from the stem cell graft donor, collected from the stem cell graft. The receptor set was obtained from a human donor who donated a stem cell graft to a child with combined immunodeficiency. Each CDR3 is given with its conserved first and last residue. Expanded clones get a size class; other rows say once, few or many, or leave the size out.

abundance	v_gene	j_gene	CDR3aa
-	TRBV29-1	TRBJ2-1	CSTRVNYNEQFF
-	TRBV12-3/TRBV12-4	TRBJ2-7	CASSSSGVYEQYF
-	TRBV6-5	TRBJ2-5	CASSYRGGNGETQYF
many	TRBV30	TRBJ2-1	CAWRRLAGGAEQFF
many	TRBV20-1	TRBJ2-3	CSARDHGTTADTQYF
-	TRBV6-5	TRBJ1-6	CASSLGTPDNSPLHF
many	TRBV20-1	TRBJ2-4	CSARAAGASIQYF
few	TRBV19	TRBJ1-1	CASGWDLTEAFF
few	TRBV2	TRBJ2-1	CASSDSTGYNEQFF
-	TRBV29-1	TRBJ2-7	CSVRPPGATYEQYF
many	TRBV6-5	TRBJ1-2	CASSYGGPYGYTF
-	TRBV7-2	TRBJ2-2	CASSLPAGKANTGELFF
few	TRBV15	TRBJ2-5	CATSRVAGGPETQYF
-	TRBV5-1	TRBJ2-7	CASSQGQGTSYEQYF
few	TRBV6-5	TRBJ1-2	CASSKQNYGYTF
many	TRBV9	TRBJ2-4	CASSARGDPRHIQYF
many	TRBV7-8	TRBJ1-5	CASSTRTVNQPQHF
few	TRBV6-1	TRBJ2-3	CASSAGLAGYDTQYF
many	TRBV3-1	TRBJ2-4	CASSQVVTAGNIQYF
few	TRBV29-1	TRBJ1-2	CSVERETNYGYTF
-	TRBV6-1	TRBJ1-5	CASKYQEAQPQHF
many	TRBV21-1	TRBJ2-7	CASSKHRKLAGANEQYF
many	TRBV10-3	TRBJ2-1	CAIRASGSYNEQFF